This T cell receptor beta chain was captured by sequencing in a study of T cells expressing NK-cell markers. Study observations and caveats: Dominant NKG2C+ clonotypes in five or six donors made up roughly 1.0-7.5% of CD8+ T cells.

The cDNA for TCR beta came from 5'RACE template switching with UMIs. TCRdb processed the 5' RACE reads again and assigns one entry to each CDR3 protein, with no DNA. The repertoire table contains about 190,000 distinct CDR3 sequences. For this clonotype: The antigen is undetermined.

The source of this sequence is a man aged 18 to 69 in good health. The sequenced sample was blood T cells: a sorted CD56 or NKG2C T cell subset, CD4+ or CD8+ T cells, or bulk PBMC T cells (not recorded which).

CDR3 residues: CASSEALQTGNNEQFF. The chain links TRBV2 to TRBJ2-1; TCRdb reports TRBD1, a call that lacks DNA to check it against. CDR1 is SNHLY and CDR2 is FYNNEI in the germline V gene. The CDR3 spans 16 residues.